The sequence of this T cell receptor beta chain was determined in a study of control samples from healthy donors and cancer patients. The V end lost 4 bases, the J end lost 5 bases, and 9 bases lay between the germline ends. CDR3 length: 13 residues. From germline, CDR1 is SGHNT and CDR2 YENEEA. Some clones are missing from TCRdb's copy, which holds only in-frame ones; the method was immunoSEQ multiplex PCR. The data contain tens of thousands of clones, 91% of them singletons. The chain employs TRBV11-3 and TRBJ2-1; possibly TRBD1 or TRBD2 for D (5 bases each). Sequenced input: PBMCs. This receptor was obtained from a man aged 45-65 years with lung cancer. The CDR3, as DNA: TGTGCCAGCAGCTCCGGGACGAACAATGAGCAGTTCTTC. It encodes CASSSGTNNEQFF.